This T cell receptor beta chain was captured in a study of T cell repertoires in cytomegalovirus infection. Study details: Matching HLA type and CMV infection were both indicated by public TCR beta signatures. The study's findings and limits: Ex vivo, HLA-C-restricted CMV-specific TCR beta clonotypes prevailed over the rest of the response. Identification of carriers of CMV plus the relevant HLA was performed using cumulative public TCR beta family frequency.

The V end was cut by 3 bases, the J end by 8 bases, with 13 bases between. From germline, CDR1 is MDHEN and CDR2 SYDVKM. This CDR3 has 14 residues. Using its own MiXCR run on the reads, TCRdb lists one record per CDR3 protein. The sample lists 600,000 to 800,000 distinct CDR3 sequences, around 24% occurring once. This clonotype came up a few times. As yet, its antigen is unknown. The gene calls are TRBV28 and TRBJ1-4, with D possibly matching TRBD1 (5 bases). The TCR sequence derives from a human donor in good health (CMV status not recorded). Some clones in this sample may be carry-over from other donors' samples. Sequencing was carried out using CD8+ T cells from PBMCs. The CDR3 reads CASSFFRVNEKLFF. The CDR3 nucleotides are TGTGCCAGCAGTTTTTTCAGGGTGAACGAAAAACTGTTTTTT.